The T cell receptor (beta chain) described here comes from a study of shared clonotypes between healthy human individuals. In the study overall: Sampling drew on donors who were a couple of women and three men aged 18 to 49. Three plates were used per donor for CD4 naive, three for CD4 memory, two for CD8 naive and one for CD8 memory.

It was CD45RO-negative cells, positively selected for CCR7, that made up naive CD8 cells, with terminally differentiated effector memory CD45RA+ cells excluded. Assay: immunoSEQ multiplex PCR; the TCRdb copy retains only in-frame clones and omits some. The table shows about 2.2 million clones, with approximately 94% occurring only once. The V end lost 4 bases, the J end lost 3 bases, and 11 bases lay between the germline ends. This CDR3 is built from 13 residues. From germline, CDR1 is SGDLS and CDR2 YYNGEE. The clonotype originates from a man between 18 and 29 years old in good health. Some clones in this sample may be carry-over from other donors' samples. The material sequenced was naive CD8+ T cells from PBMCs. J is TRBJ2-7 and V is TRBV9; no clear D. CDR3 nucleotides: TGTGCCAGCAGCTACCGTTATGGCTACGAGCAGTACTTC. Translation: CASSYRYGYEQYF.